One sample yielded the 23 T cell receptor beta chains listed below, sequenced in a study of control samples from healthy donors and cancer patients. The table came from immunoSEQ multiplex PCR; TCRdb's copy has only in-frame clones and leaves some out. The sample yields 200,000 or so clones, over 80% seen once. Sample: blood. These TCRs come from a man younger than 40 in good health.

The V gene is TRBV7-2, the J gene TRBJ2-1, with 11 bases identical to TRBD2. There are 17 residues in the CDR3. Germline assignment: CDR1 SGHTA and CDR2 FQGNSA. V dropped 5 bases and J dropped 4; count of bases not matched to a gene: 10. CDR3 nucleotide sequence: TGTGCCAGCAGCCCCATAGCGGGGGGGCCCCTTTACAATGAGCAGTTCTTC. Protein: CASSPIAGGPLYNEQFF.

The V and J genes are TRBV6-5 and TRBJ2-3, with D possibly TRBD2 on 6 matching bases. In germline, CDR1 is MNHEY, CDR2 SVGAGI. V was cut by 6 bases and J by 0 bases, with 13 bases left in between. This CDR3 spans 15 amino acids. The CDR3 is CASRGAGASTDTQYF. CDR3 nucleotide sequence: TGTGCCAGCAGGGGAGCGGGTGCTAGCACAGATACGCAGTATTTT.

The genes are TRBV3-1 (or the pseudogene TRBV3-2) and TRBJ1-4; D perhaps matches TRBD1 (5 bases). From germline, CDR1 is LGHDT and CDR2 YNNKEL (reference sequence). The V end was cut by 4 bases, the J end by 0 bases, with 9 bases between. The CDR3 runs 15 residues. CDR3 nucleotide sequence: TGTGCCAGCAGCCTCAGGGATGCAACTAATGAAAAACTGTTTTTT. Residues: CASSLRDATNEKLFF.

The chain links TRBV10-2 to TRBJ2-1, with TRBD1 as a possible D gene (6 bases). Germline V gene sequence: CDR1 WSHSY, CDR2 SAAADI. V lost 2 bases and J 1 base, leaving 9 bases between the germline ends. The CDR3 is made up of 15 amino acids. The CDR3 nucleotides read TGCGCCAGCAGTGAGAAGCAGGGGTCCTACAATGAGCAGTTCTTC. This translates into CASSEKQGSYNEQFF.

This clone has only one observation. The CDR3 nucleotides are TGTGCCATCAGTGACCAACAGGGGTTCGGCACAGATACGCAGTATTTT. Translated, it gives CAISDQQGFGTDTQYF. The V gene is TRBV10-3, the J gene TRBJ2-3, with 7 bases lining up with TRBD1. CDR3 size: 16 residues. Losses at the gene ends were 3 bases for V and 1 base for J; bases not matched to a gene: 7. CDR1 is ENHRY, CDR2 SYGVKD, per germline.

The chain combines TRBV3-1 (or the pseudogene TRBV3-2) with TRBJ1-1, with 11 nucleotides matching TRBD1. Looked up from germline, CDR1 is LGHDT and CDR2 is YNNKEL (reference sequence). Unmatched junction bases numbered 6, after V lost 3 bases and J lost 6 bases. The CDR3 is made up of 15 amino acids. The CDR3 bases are TGTGCCAGCAGCCATAAGGACAGGGGGCAGGCTGAAGCTTTCTTT. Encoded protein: CASSHKDRGQAEAFF.

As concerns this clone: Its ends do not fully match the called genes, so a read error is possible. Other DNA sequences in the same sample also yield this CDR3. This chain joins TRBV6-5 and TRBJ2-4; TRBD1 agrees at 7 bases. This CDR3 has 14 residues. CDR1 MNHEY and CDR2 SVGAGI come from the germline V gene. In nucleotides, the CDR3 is TGCGCCAGCAGTACCCCCAGGGGGACGGACATTCAGTACTTC. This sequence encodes CASSTPRGTDIQYF.

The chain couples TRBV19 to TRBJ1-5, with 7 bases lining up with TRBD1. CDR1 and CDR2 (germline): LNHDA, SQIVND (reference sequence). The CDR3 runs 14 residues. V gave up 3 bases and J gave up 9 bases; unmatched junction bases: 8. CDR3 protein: CASSISGTDTPQHF. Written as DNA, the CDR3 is TGTGCCAGTAGTATTTCCGGGACAGATACGCCCCAGCATTTT.

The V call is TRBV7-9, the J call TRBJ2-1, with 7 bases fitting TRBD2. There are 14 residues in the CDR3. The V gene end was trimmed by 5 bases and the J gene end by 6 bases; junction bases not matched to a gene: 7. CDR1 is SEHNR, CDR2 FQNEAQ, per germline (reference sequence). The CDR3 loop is CASSPRLAINEQFF. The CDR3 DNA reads TGTGCCAGCAGCCCCCGACTAGCAATCAATGAGCAGTTCTTC. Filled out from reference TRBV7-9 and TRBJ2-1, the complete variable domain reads DTGVSQNPRHKITKRGQNVTFRCDPISEHNRLYWYRQTLGQGPEFLTYFQNEAQLEKSRLLSDRFSAERPKGSFSTLEIQRTEQGDSAMYLCASSPRLAINEQFFGPGTRLTVL.

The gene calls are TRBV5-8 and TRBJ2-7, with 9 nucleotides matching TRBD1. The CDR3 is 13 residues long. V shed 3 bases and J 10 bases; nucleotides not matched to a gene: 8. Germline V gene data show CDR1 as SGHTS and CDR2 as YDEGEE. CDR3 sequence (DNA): TGTGCCAGCAGCTCACCGGGACAGGGTGACCAGTACTTC. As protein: CASSSPGQGDQYF.

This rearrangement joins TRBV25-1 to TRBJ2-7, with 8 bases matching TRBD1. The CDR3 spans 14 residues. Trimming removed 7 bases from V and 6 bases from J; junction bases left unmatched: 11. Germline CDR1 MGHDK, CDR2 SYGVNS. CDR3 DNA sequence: TGTGCCAGCACGGACAGGGTACTAGATTCCGAGCAGTACTTC. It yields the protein CASTDRVLDSEQYF.

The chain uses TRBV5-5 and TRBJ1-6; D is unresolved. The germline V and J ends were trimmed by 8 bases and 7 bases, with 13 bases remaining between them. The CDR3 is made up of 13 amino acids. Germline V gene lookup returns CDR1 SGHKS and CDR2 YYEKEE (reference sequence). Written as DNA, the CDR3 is TGTGCCAGAAAAATACAGCGGAATTCACCCCTCCACTTT. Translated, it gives CARKIQRNSPLHF.

CDR3 nucleotide sequence: TGTGCCAGCAATCCGACAGGCTCTGGAAACACCATATATTTT. Amino acids: CASNPTGSGNTIYF. The chain has TRBV6-5 and TRBJ1-3, with D perhaps matching TRBD1 (6 bases). Germline V CDR1 and CDR2: MNHEY, SVGAGI. There are 14 residues in the CDR3. The V and J ends lost 7 bases and 0 bases respectively, with 10 bases between them.

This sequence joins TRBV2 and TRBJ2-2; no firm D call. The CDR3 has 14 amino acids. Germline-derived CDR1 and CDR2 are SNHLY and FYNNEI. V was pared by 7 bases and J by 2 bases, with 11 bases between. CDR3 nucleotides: TGTGCCAGCAATAAAGGGATAAACACCGGGGAGCTGTTTTTT. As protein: CASNKGINTGELFF.

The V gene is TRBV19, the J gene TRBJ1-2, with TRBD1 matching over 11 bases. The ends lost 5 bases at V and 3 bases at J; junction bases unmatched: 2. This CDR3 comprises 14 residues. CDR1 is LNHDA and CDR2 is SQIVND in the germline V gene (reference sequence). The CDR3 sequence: CASSSGQGDYGYTF. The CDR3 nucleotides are TGTGCCAGTAGTTCGGGACAGGGGGACTATGGCTACACCTTC.

The chain's CDR3 is CASSLNVPGRQNIQYF. The CDR3, as DNA: TGCGCCAGCAGCTTGAATGTCCCGGGGAGGCAAAACATTCAGTACTTC. The chain is built from TRBV5-1 and TRBJ2-4; possibly TRBD2 for D (6 bases). V dropped 1 base and J dropped 5 bases, with 16 bases sitting between them. This CDR3 has 16 residues. Germline V gene sequence: CDR1 SGHRS, CDR2 YFSETQ.

This CDR3 is CASSLDRPGTGELFF. For the CDR3, the DNA is TGCGCCAGCAGCTTGGACAGGCCGGGCACCGGGGAGCTGTTTTTT. This rearrangement joins TRBV5-1 to TRBJ2-2; D is perhaps TRBD1 (5 bases). Per germline, CDR1 SGHRS and CDR2 YFSETQ. V lost 0 bases and J lost 4, with 10 bases in between. This CDR3 has 15 residues.

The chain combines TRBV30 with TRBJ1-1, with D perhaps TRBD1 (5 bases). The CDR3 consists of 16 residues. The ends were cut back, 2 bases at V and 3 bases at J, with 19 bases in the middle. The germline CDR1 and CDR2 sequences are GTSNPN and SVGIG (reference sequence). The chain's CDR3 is CAWSRGGGLWDTEAFF. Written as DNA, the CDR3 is TGTGCCTGGAGTCGTGGGGGGGGTCTGTGGGACACTGAAGCTTTCTTT. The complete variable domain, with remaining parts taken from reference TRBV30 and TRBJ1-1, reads SQTIHQWPATLVQPVGSPLSLECTVEGTSNPNLYWYRQAAGRGLQLLFYSVGIGQISSEVPQNLSASRPQDRQFILSSKKLLLSDSGFYLCAWSRGGGLWDTEAFFGQGTRLTVV.

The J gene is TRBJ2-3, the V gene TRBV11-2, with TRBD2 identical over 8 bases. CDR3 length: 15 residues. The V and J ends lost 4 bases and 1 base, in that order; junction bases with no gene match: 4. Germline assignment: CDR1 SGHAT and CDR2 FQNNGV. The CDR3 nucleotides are TGTGCCAGCAGCTCGATAGCGGGGCGCACAGATACGCAGTATTTT. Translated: CASSSIAGRTDTQYF. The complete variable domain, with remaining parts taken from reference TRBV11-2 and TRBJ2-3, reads EAGVAQSPRYKIIEKRQSVAFWCNPISGHATLYWYQQILGQGPKLLIQFQNNGVVDDSQLPKDRFSAERLKGVDSTLKIQPAKLEDSAVYLCASSSIAGRTDTQYFGPGTRLTVL.

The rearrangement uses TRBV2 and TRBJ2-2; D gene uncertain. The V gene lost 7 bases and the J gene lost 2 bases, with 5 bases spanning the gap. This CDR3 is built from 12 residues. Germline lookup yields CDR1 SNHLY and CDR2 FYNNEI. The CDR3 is CASKGNTGELFF. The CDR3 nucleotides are TGTGCCAGCAAAGGAAACACCGGGGAGCTGTTTTTT.

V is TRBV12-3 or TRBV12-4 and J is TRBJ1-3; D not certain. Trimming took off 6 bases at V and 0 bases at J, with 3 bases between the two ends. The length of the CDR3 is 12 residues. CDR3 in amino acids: CASSNSGNTIYF. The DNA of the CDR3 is TGTGCCAGCAGCAACTCTGGAAACACCATATATTTT.

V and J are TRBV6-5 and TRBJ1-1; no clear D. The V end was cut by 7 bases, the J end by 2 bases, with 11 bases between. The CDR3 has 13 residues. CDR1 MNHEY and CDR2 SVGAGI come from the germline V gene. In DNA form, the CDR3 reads TGTGCCAGCATGAGGCTCCTCAACACTGAAGCTTTCTTT. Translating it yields CASMRLLNTEAFF.

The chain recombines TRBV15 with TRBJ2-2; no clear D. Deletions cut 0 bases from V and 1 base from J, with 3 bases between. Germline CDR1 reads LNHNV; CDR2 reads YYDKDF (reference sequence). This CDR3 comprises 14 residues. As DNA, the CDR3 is TGTGCCACCAGCAGAGATAGGAACACCGGGGAGCTGTTTTTT. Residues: CATSRDRNTGELFF.